This T cell receptor (beta chain) was recorded in a study of CD8 T cells in ankylosing spondylitis (dated by TCRdb to the late 2010s). Concerning the study at large: The study set out to find disease-linked TCR variants by profiling T cell receptor beta repertoires in ankylosing spondylitis patients and healthy donors. In total, the full study cohort was made up of about 99 healthy donors and 25 to 30 ankylosing spondylitis patients. Samples of peripheral blood were taken, and for ankylosing spondylitis patients, synovial fluid was collected as well. Summary of the overall study and its limitations: A TCR beta motif made up of 7 to 9 highly homologous amino acid variants appeared to be characteristic of blood from ankylosing spondylitis patients. Some of the motif variants had been reported before in the synovial fluid and blood of reactive arthritis patients, a finding that suggests common disease-initiation mechanisms. A CD8+ phenotype was shown by the disease-linked clones, which were found at relatively low frequencies in peripheral blood. The disease-linked clones were reported as significantly enriched in matched synovial fluid samples from ankylosing spondylitis patients.

Points on this clonotype: Its antigen is not yet known. No quality values exist for individual bases; no much larger clone is one base distant.

Sequencing was performed on an Illumina HiSeq 2500. Quantitative 5'-RACE with molecular barcodes was the method used to prepare the TCR beta libraries. The original methods were these. Disease-linked TCR variants were identified with a new computational method built on a probabilistic model of VDJ rearrangement. TCRdb reprocessing: public reads trimmed at Q25 with fastp, clones called with MiXCR, in-frame beta chains kept. Every CDR3 protein is listed once, alongside the most common genes and DNA of its rows. These V and J calls derive from TCRdb rather than the authors' analysis. The sample profile shows 250,000 to 350,000 distinct CDR3 sequences; 20% of them were found once. In total, the top ten clones hold around 8% of the sample. The sample comprised blood, either unsorted or a sorted T cell fraction (not recorded which). The receptor was derived from a male donor with ankylosing spondylitis or in good health (not recorded which).

Here is the DNA: TGCGCCAGCAGCTCAGGGACTAGCGGGGGCAGAGGAGGTAATGAGCAGTTCTTC. It translates to CASSSGTSGGRGGNEQFF. The chain is encoded by TRBV5-1 joined to TRBJ2-1; 14 middle bases align to TRBD2. In the germline V gene, CDR1 corresponds to SGHRS and CDR2 to YFSETQ. V and J are trimmed by 3 bases and 7 bases, and the gene matches miss 12 bases of the junction. The CDR3 runs 18 amino acids, cysteine and phenylalanine included. The sequence is cut down to CDR3 DNA, 54 bases in frame from base 1. Extended through the reference TRBV5-1 and TRBJ2-1 proteins, this CDR3 yields the full variable domain: KAGVTQTPRYLIKTRGQQVTLSCSPISGHRSVSWYQQTPGQGLQFLFEYFSETQRNKGNFPGRFSGRQFSNSRSEMNVSTLELGDSALYLCASSSGTSGGRGGNEQFFGPGTRLTVL.